This TCR beta chain stems from a study of post-analysis software for immune sequencing data. General observations from the study: The F measure placed samples prepared in the same batch into strongly shared clusters. Compared against controls, patients with multiple sclerosis displayed significantly lower normalized Chao1 diversity. Roughly 5 TRBV segments, including TRBV5-6, TRBV5-1 and TRBV20-1, were more frequent in patients than controls.

This CDR3 is 16 amino acids long. Trimming left V 4 bases short and J 2 bases short, with 12 bases between. CDR1 and CDR2 (germline): MDHEN, SYDVKM. For this clonotype: Its specificity is not known.

Unique-molecular-identifier-tagged TCR beta cDNA libraries were used. Hundreds of thousands of cDNA molecules came from approximately 1 to 10 million T cells. One entry per CDR3 protein, called by TCRdb with MiXCR from the PCR reads. This table holds approximately 180,000 distinct CDR3 sequences, about 32% found once. This sequence originates from a girl aged 5-17 years with multiple sclerosis. Material: blood. The V and J genes are TRBV28 and TRBJ2-6; a possible D gene is TRBD2 (7 bases). DNA for the CDR3: TGTGCCAGCAGTTCGGGGGGCGCTCCTGGGGCCAACGTCCTGACTTTC. Residues: CASSSGGAPGANVLTF. The full variable domain, in which reference TRBV28 and TRBJ2-6 provide the parts outside the CDR3, is DVKVTQSSRYLVKRTGEKVFLECVQDMDHENMFWYRQDPGLGLRLIYFSYDVKMKEKGDIPEGYSVSREKKERFSLILESASTNQTSMYLCASSSGGAPGANVLTFGAGSRLTVL.